This TCR beta chain appears in the sequencing data of a study of blood T cell repertoires in COVID-19 (dated by TCRdb to 2018 to 2020). Background for the entire study: Samples covering the acute and convalescent phases of COVID-19 were provided by collaborators in the United States, Italy and Spain. Samples came from the ongoing ImmuneRACE study (first 160 participants) plus 1,254 subjects from 6 global collaborators. Deeply sampled blood TCRbeta repertoires from subjects exposed to, actively infected with, or recovered from COVID-19 were included in the dataset. The repertoires were made available in a free public database intended to serve as a resource for research on the immune response to SARS-CoV-2. The material from the prospective study consisted of cDNA or gDNA derived from T cells, B-cell-depleted T cells, or PBMCs. Sample metadata almost always included a de-identified subject ID, COVID-19 status, age in years and sex. Where available, HLA class I and class II types were taken from metadata supplied by the sample provider and were not determined by assay-based typing. Overall results and qualifications from the work: Clinical and demographic metadata were provided uncurated, with the amount varying by source and participant.

TCRbeta CDR3 regions were amplified from genomic DNA by means of the immunoSEQ Assay, a bias-controlled multiplex PCR. The original pipeline was this. Within the assay, amplification of reference gene primers was used to estimate how many nucleated cells each sample contained. To quantify the absolute abundance of each unique TCRbeta CDR3 rearrangement, sequence reads were collapsed and filtered. For each sample, productive Simpson clonality was calculated as the square root of Simpson's diversity index over productive rearrangements. TCRdb limited this immuneACCESS table to in-frame rearrangements with V and J called. A share of clones is missing; checked studies link under half to unresolved V genes, and the rest is unexplained. D and trimming were read from the DNA, whereas the V and J calls and clone size are those reported in that table. Counted in this sample were about 55,000 clones; around 90% of them appeared once. Of the sample, about 15% is held by the ten largest clones.

The CDR3, cysteine through phenylalanine, is 16 amino acids long. CDR3 DNA only is kept here, 48 bases in frame from base 1. Trimming removed 0 bases from V and 4 bases from J, leaving 15 bases between the germline ends. As encoded in the germline V gene, CDR1 is MNHEY while CDR2 is SVGEGT. With regard to this clone: Its antigen remains undetermined. No much larger clonotype is one base removed from it; base qualities were not supplied.

Collaborating institutions collected whole blood in K2EDTA tubes following their own protocols. For TCRbeta analysis, collaborators shipped samples in one of three forms: frozen whole blood, isolated PBMCs, or DNA extracted from either of those sample types. The origin of this receptor is an elderly man with acute or convalescent COVID-19. The chain uses TRBV6-2 or TRBV6-3 and TRBJ1-1, with a weak D call of TRBD1 (6 bases match). Sequenced material: peripheral blood. Here the CDR3 is given as CASSYSTWGLGTEAFF. The sequence in DNA is TGTGCCAGCAGTTACTCGACCTGGGGGCTGGGCACTGAAGCTTTCTTT.